The 32 T cell receptor beta chains below come from one sample, sequenced in a study of vaccination effects on CD4 cells after COVID-19. Following a roughly 11-day culture, CD4+ T cells were purified. Participants completed two doses of the BNT162b2 or mRNA-1273 vaccine. Measured with immunoSEQ multiplex PCR; TCRdb has only the in-frame clones, and not every one. Of more than 55,000 clones listed, approximately 72% are singletons. These TCRs' antigens remain unknown. Specimen: CD4+ T cells from PBMCs cultured without peptide, collected after COVID-19 vaccination. These receptors were taken from a human donor who received a COVID-19 vaccine.

The sample holds a few counts of this clone. This rearrangement joins TRBV6-1 to TRBJ1-5; D is unresolved. The CDR3 has 12 residues. In germline, CDR1 is MNHNS, CDR2 SASEGT. V was cut by 1 base and J by 7 bases, with 5 bases left in between. The CDR3 protein is CASSEVGQPQHF. The DNA of the CDR3 is TGTGCCAGCAGTGAAGTTGGACAGCCCCAGCATTTT.

The rearrangement joins TRBV16 to TRBJ1-5, with a tentative D call TRBD1 (6 bases). This CDR3 has 16 residues. Germline CDR1 and CDR2: KGHSY and FQNENV. The V gene lost 0 bases and the J gene lost 9 bases, with 18 bases spanning the gap. Here the CDR3 DNA reads TGTGCCAGCAGCCAATCAAATCACCCCTCACAGGGGCCCCAGCATTTT. Protein: CASSQSNHPSQGPQHF.

The chain recombines TRBV7-8 with TRBJ2-2; 7 positions match TRBD2. This CDR3 is built from 14 residues. After removal of 5 bases from V and 1 base from J, the junction contained 1 base not matched to a gene. The germline V gene has CDR1 SGHVS and CDR2 FQNEAQ. The CDR3 DNA sequence: TGTGCCAGCAGCCGCGGGGGGAACACCGGGGAGCTGTTTTTT. Protein product: CASSRGGNTGELFF.

The CDR3 here is CASSLKQDPEQFF. DNA for the CDR3: TGTGCCAGCAGCCTTAAACAGGATCCTGAGCAGTTCTTC. This sequence joins TRBV7-2 and TRBJ2-1, with D perhaps TRBD1 (5 bases). The CDR3 runs 13 residues. CDR1 and CDR2 (germline): SGHTA, FQGNSA. V was trimmed by 5 bases and J by 9 bases, leaving 14 bases between them. Variable domain in full (rest from reference TRBV7-2 and TRBJ2-1): GAGVSQSPSNKVTEKGKDVELRCDPISGHTALYWYRQSLGQGLEFLIYFQGNSAPDKSGLPSDRFSAERTGGSVSTLTIQRTQQEDSAVYLCASSLKQDPEQFFGPGTRLTVL.

The chain uses TRBV5-1 and TRBJ2-1, with TRBD2 identical over 7 bases. J lost 4 bases, V lost 4 bases, and 2 bases had no gene match. The CDR3 spans 13 residues. From germline, CDR1 is SGHRS and CDR2 YFSETQ. CDR3 sequence (DNA): TGCGCCAGCAGCGAGGGACTATACAATGAGCAGTTCTTC. It encodes CASSEGLYNEQFF.

The chain couples TRBV19 to TRBJ2-3, with D possibly matching TRBD2 (6 bases). Trimming removed 6 bases from V and 6 bases from J, with 13 bases in between. Germline V lookup: CDR1 LNHDA, CDR2 SQIVND (reference sequence). The CDR3 runs to 13 residues. CDR3 nucleotide sequence: TGTGCCAGTAGGTCCGGGGGTGGTGATACGCAGTATTTT. As protein: CASRSGGGDTQYF.

The chain carries TRBV7-2 and TRBJ2-7; possibly TRBD1 for D (5 bases). Germline V lookup: CDR1 SGHTA, CDR2 FQGNSA. V gave up 2 bases and J gave up 3 bases, with 11 bases separating them. This CDR3 region has 14 residues. The CDR3 DNA reads TGTGCCAGCAGCTTATCAACAGGTCACTACGAGCAGTACTTC. Its protein is CASSLSTGHYEQYF.

This sequence joins TRBV6-6 and TRBJ2-7, with 7 positions matching TRBD1. The length of the CDR3 is 14 residues. Germline lookup yields CDR1 MNHNY and CDR2 SVGAGI (reference sequence). The V and J ends lost 0 bases and 5 bases, in that order; junction bases with no gene match: 4. CDR3: CASSYSTGAHEQYF. For the CDR3, the DNA is TGTGCCAGCAGTTACTCCACAGGGGCTCACGAGCAGTACTTC.

For the CDR3, the DNA is TGTGCCAGCAGTGGTAGTACAAACTATGGCTACACCTTC. It specifies CASSGSTNYGYTF. The V and J genes are TRBV2 and TRBJ1-2; D ambiguous. V was cut by 4 bases and J by 2 bases, with 8 bases left in between. The CDR3 has 13 residues. CDR1 and CDR2 (germline): SNHLY, FYNNEI.

This rearrangement joins TRBV15 to TRBJ1-2; TRBD1 matches at 7 bases. The CDR3 totals 17 residues. Germline V gene sequence: CDR1 LNHNV, CDR2 YYDKDF (reference sequence). J lost 0 bases, V lost 0 bases, and 7 bases had no gene match. CDR3: CATSRDHYRGSNYGYTF. CDR3 DNA sequence: TGTGCCACCAGCAGAGATCACTACAGGGGCTCTAACTATGGCTACACCTTC.

This sequence joins TRBV29-1 and TRBJ2-5; D might be TRBD1 or TRBD2, each matching 5 bases. The CDR3 runs to 14 residues. Germline CDR1 and CDR2: SQVTM and ANQGSEA. V was cut by 7 bases and J by 5 bases, with 20 bases left in between. The CDR3 DNA reads as TGCAGCGCCATTACCGGGACCCTCCGGGAGACCCAGTACTTC. As protein: CSAITGTLRETQYF.

The V and J genes are TRBV10-3 and TRBJ1-1; possibly TRBD1 for D (6 bases). V was pared by 6 bases and J by 1 base, with 12 bases between. The CDR3 contains 14 residues. Germline loops: CDR1 ENHRY, CDR2 SYGVKD. CDR3 residues: CAIRTGIPNTEAFF. The CDR3 DNA reads as TGTGCCATCAGAACAGGGATACCGAACACTGAAGCTTTCTTT.

The V call is TRBV6-1, the J call TRBJ2-1; 8 bases map to TRBD2. The ends lost 2 bases at V and 0 bases at J; junction bases unmatched: 9. The V gene's germline CDR1 is MNHNS and CDR2 SASEGT. The CDR3 runs 18 residues. CDR3 in DNA: TGTGCCAGCAGTGAATCGCCAAACGGGAGGGCCTCCTACAATGAGCAGTTCTTC. Translating it yields CASSESPNGRASYNEQFF.

This clone was observed once. The chain uses TRBV28 and TRBJ1-2; D is uncertain. This CDR3 is 17 amino acids long. Trimming left V 5 bases short and J 3 bases short, with 22 bases between. Germline CDR1 is MDHEN and CDR2 is SYDVKM. CDR3 bases: TGTGCCAGCAGTGAGCCCGGGCGGTTGGCCGGTTACTATGGCTACACCTTC. Translation: CASSEPGRLAGYYGYTF.

V gene TRBV4-1 combines with J gene TRBJ2-5; D gene unclear. V lost 1 base and J lost 2, with 11 bases in between. CDR1 is MGHRA, CDR2 YSYEKL, per germline. This CDR3 has 15 amino acids. CDR3 amino acids: CASSQVRHPQETQYF. CDR3 DNA sequence: TGCGCCAGCAGCCAAGTCCGGCACCCTCAAGAGACCCAGTACTTC.

V is TRBV6-5 and J is TRBJ2-7; 9 nucleotides agree with TRBD1. The V gene's germline CDR1 is MNHEY and CDR2 SVGAGI. The CDR3 consists of 15 residues. V lost 0 bases, J lost 1 base, and 1 base stayed unmatched. The DNA of the CDR3 is TGTGCCAGCAGTTACTCCGGGACAGGGTCCTACGAGCAGTACTTC. It specifies CASSYSGTGSYEQYF.

This chain connects TRBV5-1 to TRBJ2-5, with a weak D call TRBD2 (5 bases). This CDR3 comprises 14 residues. The germline V gene encodes CDR1 SGHRS and CDR2 YFSETQ. The V end was cut by 0 bases, the J end by 1 base, with 7 bases between. Here the CDR3 DNA reads TGCGCCAGCAGCTTGGGAGGGTCCCAAGAGACCCAGTACTTC. Its translation is CASSLGGSQETQYF.

The genes are TRBV27 and TRBJ1-2; no firm D call. CDR1 is MNHEY and CDR2 is SMNVEV in the germline V gene (reference sequence). This CDR3 has 16 amino acids. V lost 2 bases, J lost 2 bases, and 15 bases lay in between. The CDR3 here is CASSLTGFEANYGYTF. For the CDR3, the DNA is TGTGCCAGCAGTTTAACCGGGTTCGAGGCAAACTATGGCTACACCTTC.

The J gene is TRBJ2-7, the V gene TRBV28, with D tentatively TRBD2 (8 bases). The CDR3 has 15 residues. The ends were cut back, 4 bases at V and 1 base at J, with 14 bases in the middle. Germline V gives CDR1 MDHEN, CDR2 SYDVKM. The DNA for the CDR3 is TGTGCCAGCAGTTCAGGGGGACTAGTTTCCTACGAGCAGTACTTC. It translates to CASSSGGLVSYEQYF.

The chain couples TRBV6-1 to TRBJ2-3; D tentatively fits TRBD1 or TRBD2 (6 bases each). The CDR3 consists of 16 residues. V was cut by 1 base and J by 2 bases, with 13 bases left in between. The V gene's germline CDR1 is MNHNS and CDR2 SASEGT. Here the CDR3 reads CASSEGVWGATDTQYF. The CDR3 coding sequence is TGTGCCAGCAGTGAAGGGGTGTGGGGGGCCACAGATACGCAGTATTTT.

This chain connects TRBV9 to TRBJ2-3; D gene unclear. V dropped 4 bases and J dropped 1 base, with 16 bases sitting between them. The CDR3 is 16 residues long. Germline-derived CDR1 and CDR2 are SGDLS and YYNGEE. The CDR3 nucleotides read TGTGCCAGCAGCCCTTTGGTTTGGGCCCGCACAGATACGCAGTATTTT. Its protein is CASSPLVWARTDTQYF. Looking up the rest from reference TRBV9 and TRBJ2-3 gives the full variable domain: DSGVTQTPKHLITATGQRVTLRCSPRSGDLSVYWYQQSLDQGLQFLIQYYNGEERAKGNILERFSAQQFPDLHSELNLSSLELGDSALYFCASSPLVWARTDTQYFGPGTRLTVL.

The chain has TRBV4-2 and TRBJ1-3, with D hard to call. The germline gives CDR1 LGHNA, CDR2 YNFKEQ. With 0 bases removed from V and 3 bases from J, the gap between germline ends came to 9 bases. This CDR3 is 15 amino acids long. CDR3 residues: CASSQDPGLGNTIYF. CDR3 sequence (DNA): TGTGCCAGCAGCCAAGATCCAGGACTTGGAAACACCATATATTTT.

V usage is TRBV6-5 and J usage is TRBJ1-2; TRBD1 aligns across 7 bases. The CDR3 sequence is 15 residues long. J lost 5 bases, V lost 5 bases, and 11 bases had no gene match. Germline assignment: CDR1 MNHEY and CDR2 SVGAGI. In DNA form, the CDR3 reads TGTGCCAGCAGTCGGGACAGCAACAGAGTATATGGCTACACCTTC. Amino acids: CASSRDSNRVYGYTF.

The genes are TRBV12-3 or TRBV12-4 and TRBJ2-1; the D call may be TRBD1 or TRBD2 (6 bases each). V lost 7 bases to trimming and J lost 6 bases, with 10 bases between them. The CDR3 runs to 12 residues. The CDR3 nucleotides are TGTGCCAGCACCAAGGGGGGCAATGAGCAGTTCTTC. Translated: CASTKGGNEQFF.

This chain links TRBV7-2 with TRBJ2-6, with a tentative D call TRBD1 (5 bases). The CDR3 spans 18 residues. V was shortened by 3 bases and J by 0 bases, with 15 bases between the two germline ends. Per germline, CDR1 SGHTA and CDR2 FQGNSA. In nucleotides, the CDR3 is TGTGCCAGCAGCTTTAGGGGCGATGGCCTCTCTGGGGCCAACGTCCTGACTTTC. Translating gives CASSFRGDGLSGANVLTF.

The V and J genes are TRBV15 and TRBJ1-2; D not resolved. Per germline, CDR1 LNHNV and CDR2 YYDKDF (reference sequence). CDR3 length equals 13 residues. V lost 0 bases, J lost 4 bases, and 6 bases lay in between. CDR3 nucleotide sequence: TGTGCCACCAGCAGAGATTATTCCTATGGCTACACCTTC. This encodes CATSRDYSYGYTF.

This clone has a handful of counts. V is TRBV11-2 and J is TRBJ1-2; D gene unclear. The V end lost 3 bases, the J end lost 0 bases, and 11 bases lay between the germline ends. CDR1 is SGHAT, CDR2 FQNNGV, per germline. The CDR3 extends over 15 amino acids. Written as DNA, the CDR3 is TGTGCCAGCAGCTTCCTACGGAGAGCTAACTATGGCTACACCTTC. This gives the protein CASSFLRRANYGYTF.

This chain links TRBV5-4 with TRBJ1-1, with a weak D call TRBD1 (5 bases). The ends were cut back, 0 bases at V and 0 bases at J, with 12 bases in the middle. The length of the CDR3 is 16 residues. The germline V gene has CDR1 SGHNT and CDR2 YYREEE (reference sequence). The CDR3 DNA follows: TGTGCCAGCAGCTTGGGGGGCAAGCCTTTGAACACTGAAGCTTTCTTT. Translating gives CASSLGGKPLNTEAFF.

The sample holds one count of this clone. The genes are TRBV18 and TRBJ1-2; 7 nucleotides line up with TRBD1. The CDR3 runs 18 residues. Germline CDR1 KGHSH, CDR2 LQKENI. Unmatched junction bases numbered 16, after V lost 3 bases and J lost 3 bases. For the CDR3, the DNA is TGTGCCAGCTCACCCCTCGGGGGACAGTCACGAGTGGACTATGGCTACACCTTC. Translated: CASSPLGGQSRVDYGYTF.

The CDR3 DNA sequence: TGCGCCAGCAGCTTCTCCGGGACGGGAGATTCACCCCTCCACTTT. This gives the protein CASSFSGTGDSPLHF. The rearrangement links TRBV5-1 to TRBJ1-6; D is perhaps TRBD1 (5 bases). The CDR3 is 15 amino acids. The V end lost 2 bases, the J end lost 8 bases, and 14 bases lay between the germline ends. Germline CDR1 and CDR2: SGHRS and YFSETQ.

This clone was seen a few times. This chain uses TRBV19 with TRBJ1-3, with D unresolved. CDR1 is LNHDA, CDR2 SQIVND, per germline (reference sequence). V was pared by 6 bases and J by 0 bases, with 6 bases between. This CDR3 spans 13 amino acids. The CDR3 spells CASSLSSGNTIYF. Written as DNA, the CDR3 is TGTGCCAGTAGCCTGTCCTCTGGAAACACCATATATTTT.

This chain uses TRBV28 with TRBJ2-4; D gene uncertain. CDR3 length: 11 residues. The germline CDR1 and CDR2 sequences are MDHEN and SYDVKM. V dropped 6 bases and J dropped 6 bases, with 6 bases sitting between them. The CDR3 DNA follows: TGTGCCAGCAGGGACGCAAACATTCAGTACTTC. Amino acid sequence: CASRDANIQYF. The full variable domain, with the rest looked up from reference TRBV28 and TRBJ2-4, is DVKVTQSSRYLVKRTGEKVFLECVQDMDHENMFWYRQDPGLGLRLIYFSYDVKMKEKGDIPEGYSVSREKKERFSLILESASTNQTSMYLCASRDANIQYFGAGTRLSVL.